This passage covers 24 T cell receptor beta chains from one sample sequenced in a study of blood T cell repertoires in COVID-19 (dated by TCRdb to 2020 to 2021). Libraries came from the immunoSEQ multiplex PCR assay. TCRdb mirrors the immuneACCESS table, restricted to in-frame sequences. Some clones are absent from its copies; in checked studies, under half trace to an unresolved V gene, and the reason for the others is unknown. Present in this sample are approximately 440,000 clones, 90% of which were seen just once. The ten biggest clones cover more than 0.55% of the sample. The source material was PBMCs or T cells enriched from blood (not recorded which). The receptor set was obtained from a man aged 18 to 29 who had recovered from COVID-19.

The V call is TRBV15, the J call TRBJ2-3; a weak D match, TRBD1 (6 bases). The CDR3 runs to 16 residues. CDR1 is LNHNV and CDR2 is YYDKDF in the germline V gene (reference sequence). V was clipped by 0 bases and J by 6 bases, with 16 bases between them. The DNA of the CDR3 is TGTGCCACCAGCAGAGATCTGCCAGGGGCTGTGGATACGCAGTATTTT. Translating gives CATSRDLPGAVDTQYF.

The V and J genes are TRBV6-1 and TRBJ1-3, with D perhaps matching TRBD1 (6 bases). Trimming pared 2 bases from V and 2 bases from J, leaving 10 bases between. The CDR3 contains 15 residues. CDR1 and CDR2 from the germline V gene are MNHNS and SASEGT. CDR3 coding DNA: TGTGCCAGCAGTGAAACAGGGACCCCTGGAAACACCATATATTTT. This encodes CASSETGTPGNTIYF.

This rearrangement joins TRBV6-5 to TRBJ1-1; no clear D gene. V was trimmed by 7 bases and J by 2 bases, leaving 11 bases between them. The germline V gene encodes CDR1 MNHEY and CDR2 SVGAGI. The length of the CDR3 is 13 residues. CDR3 protein: CASKAQSNTEAFF. CDR3 nucleotides: TGTGCCAGCAAAGCACAGAGTAACACTGAAGCTTTCTTT.

In regard to this clone: This may stem from a read error, because a much larger clone lies one nucleotide away. The genes are TRBV11-2 and TRBJ1-2, with D uncertain. The CDR3 totals 13 residues. Trimming stripped 1 base from V and 4 bases from J, with 7 bases between. Germline V gene lookup returns CDR1 SGHAT and CDR2 FQNNGV. This CDR3 is CASSLGSGYGYTF. The CDR3 DNA reads as TGTGCCAGCAGCTTAGGGTCCGGCTATGGCTACACCTTC.

V usage is TRBV19 and J usage is TRBJ2-1; 8 bases are a match to TRBD1. There are 15 residues in the CDR3. Germline CDR1 LNHDA, CDR2 SQIVND (reference sequence). After removal of 5 bases from V and 0 bases from J, the junction contained 3 bases not matched to a gene. This chain's CDR3 is CASSPGQVSYNEQFF. The CDR3 coding sequence is TGTGCCAGTAGTCCGGGACAGGTCTCCTACAATGAGCAGTTCTTC.

This chain uses TRBV5-1 with TRBJ1-2; D remains unclear. This CDR3 is built from 16 residues. CDR1 and CDR2 from the germline V gene are SGHRS and YFSETQ. V was pared by 0 bases and J by 4 bases, with 16 bases between. The CDR3: CASSLASIAGSYGYTF. The CDR3 region has the DNA TGCGCCAGCAGCTTGGCGAGCATCGCGGGCTCCTATGGCTACACCTTC.

The chain has TRBV28 and TRBJ1-2; D uncertain. Per germline, CDR1 MDHEN and CDR2 SYDVKM. The CDR3 runs to 13 residues. Between the trimmed V and J ends, which lost 3 bases and 4 bases, there was a span of 9 bases. In nucleotides, the CDR3 is TGTGCCAGCAGTTTTCATGTGTCCTATGGCTACACCTTC. Protein product: CASSFHVSYGYTF.

V usage is TRBV7-9 and J usage is TRBJ2-1; weak D call: TRBD2 (6 bases). Looked up from germline, CDR1 is SEHNR and CDR2 is FQNEAQ (reference sequence). This CDR3 is 15 amino acids long. Trimming removed 4 bases from V and 3 bases from J, with 13 bases in between. CDR3 sequence (DNA): TGTGCCAGCAGCTACGGGACTTTTGACTACAATGAGCAGTTCTTC. It translates to CASSYGTFDYNEQFF.

V and J are TRBV12-5 and TRBJ2-5; 10 bases align to TRBD2. CDR1 is LGHNT, CDR2 FRNRAP, per germline. The ends lost 7 bases at V and 7 bases at J; junction bases unmatched: 6. The CDR3 extends over 13 amino acids. CDR3 bases: TGTGCTAGTGCCCTAGCGGGAGCCGGGACCCAGTACTTC. This sequence encodes CASALAGAGTQYF. Combining the CDR3 with reference TRBV12-5 and TRBJ2-5 gives the whole variable domain DARVTQTPRHKVTEMGQEVTMRCQPILGHNTVFWYRQTMMQGLELLAYFRNRAPLDDSGMPKDRFSAEMPDATLATLKIQPSEPRDSAVYFCASALAGAGTQYFGPGTRLLVL.

The rearrangement links TRBV4-1 to TRBJ1-3; maybe TRBD1 (6 bases). The ends were cut back, 0 bases at V and 3 bases at J, with 9 bases in the middle. Germline-derived CDR1 and CDR2 are MGHRA and YSYEKL. This CDR3 spans 15 amino acids. This chain's CDR3 is CASSQESRGGNTIYF. As DNA, the CDR3 is TGCGCCAGCAGCCAAGAGAGCAGGGGTGGAAACACCATATATTTT.

The genes are TRBV9 and TRBJ1-2; tentative D call: TRBD1 (5 bases). CDR3 length: 15 residues. V was cut by 4 bases and J by 10 bases, with 23 bases left in between. Germline CDR1 reads SGDLS; CDR2 reads YYNGEE. For the CDR3, the DNA is TGTGCCAGCAGCCCCCGTTGGCGCGTAGGGGATCTCTACACCTTC. Translation gives CASSPRWRVGDLYTF.

The rearrangement joins TRBV6-6 to TRBJ2-7, with 7 bases that match TRBD1. V lost 8 bases to trimming and J lost 2 bases; unmatched junction nucleotides: 9. CDR1 MNHNY and CDR2 SVGAGI come from the germline V gene (reference sequence). The CDR3 covers 14 residues. The CDR3 DNA follows: TGTGCCAGCTGTTCCCTGGGGACAGCCTACGAGCAGTACTTC. It yields the protein CASCSLGTAYEQYF.

This chain joins TRBV27 and TRBJ1-1, with D uncertain. The CDR3 sequence is 14 residues long. V dropped 6 bases and J dropped 0 bases, with 11 bases sitting between them. Germline lookup yields CDR1 MNHEY and CDR2 SMNVEV (reference sequence). Here the CDR3 reads CASSSWTMNTEAFF. CDR3 nucleotide sequence: TGTGCCAGCAGCTCTTGGACTATGAACACTGAAGCTTTCTTT.

J is TRBJ2-7 and V is TRBV11-2, with D possibly TRBD1 on 5 matching bases. The CDR3 extends over 13 amino acids. The V end was cut by 6 bases, the J end by 2 bases, with 11 bases between. Germline V CDR1 and CDR2: SGHAT, FQNNGV. The DNA of the CDR3 is TGTGCCAGCAGTTCAACAGGACCCTACGAGCAGTACTTC. Protein sequence: CASSSTGPYEQYF.

The rearrangement joins TRBV28 to TRBJ1-2, with TRBD1 matching over 8 bases. Germline-derived CDR1 and CDR2 are MDHEN and SYDVKM. V lost 5 bases to trimming and J lost 0 bases; unmatched junction nucleotides: 2. The CDR3 runs to 14 residues. The CDR3 DNA reads as TGTGCCAGCAGTGGACAGGGAGCTAACTATGGCTACACCTTC. Translation: CASSGQGANYGYTF.

The chain couples TRBV16 to TRBJ2-7; TRBD2 matches 10 bases. The V gene end was trimmed by 1 base and the J gene end by 3 bases; junction bases not matched to a gene: 3. The CDR3 extends over 15 amino acids. CDR1 and CDR2 from the germline V gene are KGHSY and FQNENV. The CDR3 DNA reads as TGTGCCAGCAGCCAATTAGGACTAGCGGTCTACGAGCAGTACTTC. Residues: CASSQLGLAVYEQYF.

This clone was counted a few times. The chain has TRBV7-9 and TRBJ1-4; D is undetermined. CDR1 and CDR2 from the germline V gene are SEHNR and FQNEAQ (reference sequence). V lost 5 bases and J lost 2, with 12 bases in between. This CDR3 contains 15 residues. The CDR3 bases are TGTGCCAGCAGCGAGGGATCCTCCACTAATGAAAAACTGTTTTTT. Amino acid sequence: CASSEGSSTNEKLFF.

This chain connects TRBV5-4 to TRBJ1-1; 7 bases fit TRBD1. The CDR3 loop spans 18 amino acids. Germline assignment: CDR1 SGHNT and CDR2 YYREEE (reference sequence). V shed 2 bases, J shed 0 bases, and the junction held 13 bases outside the gene matches. CDR3: CASSFPGQRHIMNTEAFF. CDR3 DNA sequence: TGTGCCAGCAGCTTCCCGGGACAGCGACACATTATGAACACTGAAGCTTTCTTT.

This clone was observed a single time. V and J are TRBV11-2 and TRBJ2-2; D not certain. This CDR3 is built from 11 residues. Trimming took off 7 bases at V and 4 bases at J, with 4 bases between the two ends. The germline V gene encodes CDR1 SGHAT and CDR2 FQNNGV. CDR3: CASTLTGELFF. The CDR3 DNA sequence: TGTGCCAGCACCCTCACCGGGGAGCTGTTTTTT.

The V call is TRBV5-5, the J call TRBJ1-2, with TRBD1 identical over 11 bases. Germline lookup yields CDR1 SGHKS and CDR2 YYEKEE (reference sequence). Unmatched junction bases numbered 11, after V lost 4 bases and J lost 6 bases. The CDR3 runs 16 residues. CDR3 sequence: CASSKSGTGGTHGYTF. The CDR3, as DNA: TGTGCCAGCAGCAAATCCGGGACAGGGGGGACCCATGGCTACACCTTC.

The chain links TRBV5-1 to TRBJ1-5, with D uncertain. The CDR3 consists of 11 residues. The V and J ends lost 2 bases and 5 bases respectively, with 2 bases between them. Germline CDR1 reads SGHRS; CDR2 reads YFSETQ. The CDR3 is CASSFDQPQHF. In DNA, the CDR3 is TGCGCCAGCAGCTTCGATCAGCCCCAGCATTTT.

CDR3 in amino acids: CASSLGKAMNTEAFF. CDR3 nucleotide sequence: TGTGCCAGCAGCTTAGGAAAAGCTATGAACACTGAAGCTTTCTTT. The genes are TRBV7-9 and TRBJ1-1; D remains unclear. The CDR3 length is 15 residues. Germline CDR1 SEHNR, CDR2 FQNEAQ (reference sequence). Trimming removed 1 base at V and 0 bases at J, with 9 bases between.

The chain combines TRBV6-5 with TRBJ1-6; tentatively, D is TRBD1 (6 bases). The CDR3 is 13 residues long. V was trimmed by 6 bases and J by 13 bases, leaving 16 bases between them. Germline loops: CDR1 MNHEY, CDR2 SVGAGI. The CDR3 sequence is CASRQGGHLPLHF. CDR3 in DNA: TGTGCCAGCAGACAAGGGGGACACCTGCCCCTCCACTTT.

The V and J genes are TRBV7-2 and TRBJ1-2, with unresolved D. This CDR3 spans 13 amino acids. Per the germline V gene, CDR1 is SGHTA and CDR2 is FQGNSA. V dropped 5 bases and J dropped 2 bases, with 9 bases sitting between them. The CDR3 nucleotides are TGTGCCAGCAGCATACAGAACAACTATGGCTACACCTTC. Amino acids: CASSIQNNYGYTF.